This entry features one TCR beta chain sequence. What it binds is not known. The V gene's germline CDR1 is SGHTA and CDR2 FQGNSA. V lost 1 base to trimming and J lost 4 bases, with 19 bases between them. This CDR3 region has 17 residues. Clones were sequenced by immunoSEQ multiplex PCR, and TCRdb holds only the in-frame ones, with some missing. Of fewer than 85,000 clones in the sample, 85% to 95% are singletons; the top ten hold 0.5% to 0.75%. This entry is derived from a study of cytomegalovirus exposure and HLA in healthy donors. Study-wide results and limits: Cytomegalovirus-associated status was assigned to about 160 TCR beta chains. Subsequent analysis found a tendency for first-cohort TCR clusters to co-occur within the 90 to 150 validation repertoires.

The chain employs TRBV7-2 and TRBJ1-2, with TRBD1 as a possible D gene (6 bases). This clonotype was obtained from a woman aged 18 to 35 in good health and CMV-seronegative. The sample consisted of PBMCs. The CDR3 sequence is CASSLGGGGRALYGYTF. The CDR3 nucleotides are TGTGCCAGCAGCTTAGGGGGTGGGGGCAGAGCCCTCTATGGCTACACCTTC.